This TCR beta chain was found in a study of read filtering for tumor transcriptome and immune sequencing. At the level of the study: Among patients, some 17 were male and 15 or so female, aged about 45 to 85 (mean around 66).

In this sample, this clonotype turned up many times. The antigen remains undetermined. The library was built from 400 ng RNA with molecular barcoded adaptors for alpha/delta and beta/gamma chains. TCRdb called the reads again in MiXCR, with one record for every CDR3 protein. This sample has around 140,000 distinct CDR3 sequences, with 13% found just once. Study observations and caveats: IR-seq captured clonotypes deeper and more reliably than RNA-seq. The sorted CD138-negative fraction was a mixed bone marrow immune population, not purified T cells.

The sequence was collected from a donor at least 40 years old with multiple myeloma. Sequenced: a population of CD138-negative cells sorted from bone marrow.

The CDR3 loop is CASSLVVYGRRSSGELFF. CDR3 coding DNA: TGTGCCAGCAGCTTAGTTGTATATGGCCGTAGGTCATCCGGGGAGCTGTTTTTT. The rearrangement uses TRBV11-2 and TRBJ2-2; D is uncertain. Trimming cost V 1 base and J 6 bases, with 21 bases left between them. The CDR3 has 18 residues. The V gene's germline CDR1 is SGHAT and CDR2 FQNNGV.